This entry is about one TCR beta chain. Data came from immunoSEQ multiplex PCR; TCRdb stores just in-frame clones and leaves some out. The data show 150,000 or so clones, about nine tenths seen once. This sample was taken from a study of blood T cell repertoires in COVID-19. Looking at the study overall: The analysed material was cDNA or gDNA that came from T cells, B-cell-depleted T cells, or PBMCs.

The CDR3 is made up of 20 amino acids. The ends lost 4 bases at V and 0 bases at J; junction bases unmatched: 14. Germline V gives CDR1 SGHKS, CDR2 YYEKEE (reference sequence). Exposed study participants had met a COVID-19 case within 2 weeks before entry. Material: PBMCs or T cells enriched from blood (not recorded which). V is TRBV5-5 and J is TRBJ2-4, with 12 bases matching TRBD1. The TCR sequence derives from a woman aged 35 to 49 who had been exposed to COVID-19. The CDR3 nucleotides are TGTGCCAGCAGCCACACCCTGGGACAGGGGGCGCAGTCAGCCAAAAACATTCAGTACTTC. It codes for CASSHTLGQGAQSAKNIQYF.